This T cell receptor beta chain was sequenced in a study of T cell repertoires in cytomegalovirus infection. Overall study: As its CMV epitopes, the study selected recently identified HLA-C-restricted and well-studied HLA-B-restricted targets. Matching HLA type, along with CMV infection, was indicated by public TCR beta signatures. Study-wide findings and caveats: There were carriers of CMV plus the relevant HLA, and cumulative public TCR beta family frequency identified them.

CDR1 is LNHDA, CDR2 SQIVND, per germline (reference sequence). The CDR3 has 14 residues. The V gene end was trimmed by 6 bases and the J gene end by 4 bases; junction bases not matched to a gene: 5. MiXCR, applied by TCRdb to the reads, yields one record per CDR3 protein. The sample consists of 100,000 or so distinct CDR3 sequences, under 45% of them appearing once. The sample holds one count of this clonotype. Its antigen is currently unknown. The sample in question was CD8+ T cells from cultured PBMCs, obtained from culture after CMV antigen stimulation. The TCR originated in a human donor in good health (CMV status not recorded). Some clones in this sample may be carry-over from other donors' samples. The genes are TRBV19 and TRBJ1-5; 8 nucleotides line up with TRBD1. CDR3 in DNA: TGTGCCAGTAGGGTAGACAGGGGTAATCAGCCCCAGCATTTT. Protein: CASRVDRGNQPQHF.